This entry lists 30 T cell receptor beta chains sequenced from one sample in a study of graft-versus-host responses after intestinal transplantation. Profiled with immunoSEQ multiplex PCR; TCRdb holds only in-frame clones, not every one. The sample has approximately 4,300 clones; roughly 21% are singletons. Sequencing used alloreactive CD4+ T cells from a mixed lymphocyte reaction culture, obtained before transplantation. Subset meaning: CFSE-low proliferating T cells sorted from approximately 6-day pre-transplant mixed lymphocyte reaction (GvH or HvG direction). The receptors here all came from a human patient who was an organ donor for intestinal transplantation.

This clone qualifies as medium-sized. The V gene is TRBV30, the J gene TRBJ2-7; 11 bases match TRBD1. V gave up 2 bases and J gave up 4 bases; unmatched junction bases: 4. The CDR3 is made up of 14 amino acids. Germline assignment: CDR1 GTSNPN and CDR2 SVGIG (reference sequence). CDR3 sequence: CAWSTGQGAYEQYV. CDR3 sequence (DNA): TGTGCCTGGAGTACCGGACAGGGGGCGTACGAGCAGTACGTC.

This chain uses TRBV5-6 with TRBJ2-4; 7 positions agree with TRBD2. Germline trimming cut 4 bases from V and 5 bases from J; bases unmatched to any gene: 6. Germline V gene sequence: CDR1 SGHDT, CDR2 YYEEEE. This CDR3 is 14 amino acids long. The CDR3 loop is CASSPRTSQNIQYF. The CDR3 DNA is TGTGCCAGCAGCCCGAGGACTAGTCAAAACATTCAGTACTTC.

The rearrangement joins TRBV6-6 to TRBJ1-1; D possibly corresponds to TRBD1 (5 bases). The CDR3 loop spans 11 amino acids. V lost 6 bases and J 6 bases, leaving 8 bases between the germline ends. CDR1 and CDR2 (germline): MNHNY, SVGAGI (reference sequence). The CDR3: CASRGRPEAFF. In nucleotides, the CDR3 is TGTGCCAGCAGGGGGCGCCCTGAAGCTTTCTTT.

By share of the sample, this clone is medium-sized. The chain uses TRBV7-8 and TRBJ2-2; TRBD1 aligns across 8 bases. Losses at the gene ends were 3 bases for V and 5 bases for J; bases not matched to a gene: 11. CDR3 size: 17 residues. CDR1 is SGHVS and CDR2 is FQNEAQ in the germline V gene. CDR3 residues: CASSFPRQGKWTGELFF. The DNA of the CDR3 is TGTGCCAGCAGCTTCCCTCGACAGGGGAAGTGGACCGGGGAGCTGTTTTTT.

This clone was counted only a few times. The V call is TRBV11-2, the J call TRBJ2-3; TRBD2 is a possible D gene (5 bases). Germline values: CDR1 SGHAT, CDR2 FQNNGV. V lost 1 base, J lost 6 bases, and 8 bases lay in between. The length of the CDR3 is 13 residues. CDR3 DNA sequence: TGTGCCAGCAGCTTAGTCCCGGGGGATACGCAGTATTTT. This codes for CASSLVPGDTQYF.

This clone came up a few times. The CDR3 is CASSYVTGNSPLHF. The CDR3 region has the DNA TGTGCCAGCAGTTACGTGACAGGGAATTCACCCCTCCACTTT. The V gene is TRBV6-6, the J gene TRBJ1-6; 7 nucleotides agree with TRBD1. Germline lookup yields CDR1 MNHNY and CDR2 SVGAGI (reference sequence). The junction had 2 bases not matched to a gene; V was cut back by 2 bases and J by 7 bases. The CDR3 length is 14 residues.

This clone is classed as medium-sized (0.01 to 0.1%). This chain joins TRBV21-1 and TRBJ2-5; the listed D gene, TRBD2, was not tested against the DNA. TRBV21-1 represents a pseudogene. The CDR3 spans 15 residues. DNA for the CDR3: TGTGCCAGCAGCAAAGGAGGGACTGACCAAGAGACCCAGTACTTC. Encoded protein: CASSKGGTDQETQYF.

This CDR3 is CASSSQGNGELFF. The CDR3 DNA is TGTGCCAGCAGTTCACAGGGCAACGGGGAGCTGTTTTTT. This chain connects TRBV6-4 to TRBJ2-2; TRBD1 might be the D (6 bases). This CDR3 comprises 13 residues. The germline gives CDR1 MRHNA, CDR2 SNTAGT. V gave up 5 bases and J gave up 7 bases, with 11 bases separating them.

This clone is medium-sized (0.01 to 0.1%) by share. The genes are TRBV6-5 and TRBJ1-3, with TRBD1 matching 10 bases. V trimming: 7 bases; J trimming: 4 bases; junction bases outside the gene matches: 4. The CDR3 has 14 amino acids. Germline V gene lookup returns CDR1 MNHEY and CDR2 SVGAGI. The CDR3 coding sequence is TGTGCCAGCACCGCGGGACAGGGGGGAAACACCATATATTTT. Translating gives CASTAGQGGNTIYF.

By share, this clone ranks as large. The chain links TRBV5-1 to TRBJ2-3, with 7 bases fitting TRBD1. The CDR3 loop spans 16 amino acids. Germline values: CDR1 SGHRS, CDR2 YFSETQ. Losses at the gene ends were 3 bases for V and 2 bases for J; bases not matched to a gene: 9. CDR3 residues: CASSSATGTYTDTQYF. In DNA form, the CDR3 reads TGCGCCAGCAGCTCCGCGACAGGGACGTACACAGATACGCAGTATTTT.

This clone was counted only a few times. The junction shows a germline mismatch at one end, possibly a read error. The chain is built from TRBV7-6 and TRBJ2-3; no clear D gene. This CDR3 is built from 13 residues. CDR1 is SGHVS and CDR2 is FNYEAQ in the germline V gene. CDR3 coding DNA: TGTGCTAGCAGCTTCGTCGCGTCGGATACGCAGTATTTT. It encodes CASSFVASDTQYF.

The genes are TRBV6-1 and TRBJ1-5; tentative D call: TRBD1 (6 bases). This CDR3 is built from 15 residues. Trimming pared 6 bases from V and 0 bases from J, leaving 12 bases between. From germline, CDR1 is MNHNS and CDR2 SASEGT. Here the CDR3 reads CASRVGQYSNQPQHF. CDR3 in DNA: TGTGCCAGCAGAGTAGGACAGTATAGCAATCAGCCCCAGCATTTT.

In its sample, this clone is medium-sized. The chain joins TRBV28 to TRBJ2-1, with D perhaps TRBD2 (6 bases). Trimming pared 6 bases from V and 0 bases from J, leaving 12 bases between. This CDR3 region has 15 residues. Germline assignment: CDR1 MDHEN and CDR2 SYDVKM. CDR3 DNA: TGTGCCAGCAGCGTAGCGGATAGCTCCTACAATGAGCAGTTCTTC. This gives the protein CASSVADSSYNEQFF.

Only a few counts were recorded for this clone. The V gene is TRBV19, the J gene TRBJ2-3; TRBD2 aligns across 11 bases. The CDR3 consists of 17 residues. V was pared by 7 bases and J by 5 bases, with 14 bases of the junction left unmatched. CDR1 and CDR2 (germline): LNHDA, SQIVND (reference sequence). The CDR3 spells CASTALVAGGRRDTQYF. The CDR3 DNA sequence: TGTGCCAGTACCGCTCTTGTAGCGGGGGGGCGGAGAGATACGCAGTATTTT.

This clone was counted a few times. J is TRBJ2-1 and V is TRBV9; 9 bases line up with TRBD1. The germline V gene has CDR1 SGDLS and CDR2 YYNGEE. With V trimmed by 0 bases and J by 5 bases, 9 bases remained unmatched. This CDR3 comprises 17 residues. In nucleotides, the CDR3 is TGTGCCAGCAGCGTAGAGCCCCTCTGGGACAGGGACAATGAGCAGTTCTTC. Translating gives CASSVEPLWDRDNEQFF.

As DNA, the CDR3 is TGTGCCAGCTCCGAGACCATACCAGGAAAGACCTATGGCTACACCTTC. Translation gives CASSETIPGKTYGYTF. This chain connects TRBV5-4 to TRBJ1-2, with no clear D. This CDR3 contains 16 residues. The germline V gene encodes CDR1 SGHNT and CDR2 YYREEE (reference sequence). Trimming pared 7 bases from V and 4 bases from J, leaving 23 bases between.

This clone was observed a handful of times. The CDR3 spells CASSAAGFQQYV. In DNA, the CDR3 is TGTGCCAGCAGTGCGGCAGGATTTCAGCAGTACGTC. The chain has TRBV10-3 and TRBJ2-7, with D unclear. The CDR3 spans 12 residues. The germline V gene has CDR1 ENHRY and CDR2 SYGVKD.

This clone was picked up a small number of times. This rearrangement joins TRBV11-3 to TRBJ2-1; TRBD1 is a possible D gene (7 bases). Germline lookup yields CDR1 SGHNT and CDR2 YENEEA. Trimming shortened V by 5 bases and J by 2 bases, and 13 bases separated the two germline ends. The CDR3 spans 15 residues. In DNA, the CDR3 is TGTGCCAGCAGCCCAGGGGGGACGCCCTACAATGAGCAGTTCTTC. This encodes CASSPGGTPYNEQFF.

The CDR3 spells CASSWSLSTATDTQYF. The CDR3 bases are TGTGCCAGCAGCTGGTCTTTGAGTACCGCCACAGATACGCAGTATTTT. This chain connects TRBV5-8 to TRBJ2-3; unclear D gene. Trimming stripped 3 bases from V and 2 bases from J, with 16 bases between. The germline gives CDR1 SGHTS, CDR2 YDEGEE. The CDR3 runs to 16 residues.

This clone occurred many times. V is TRBV5-4 and J is TRBJ2-2, with TRBD1 matching over 8 bases. Germline V lookup: CDR1 SGHNT, CDR2 YYREEE (reference sequence). The CDR3 totals 14 residues. After removal of 5 bases from V and 4 bases from J, the junction contained 4 bases not matched to a gene. The CDR3 region has the DNA TGTGCCAGCAGGACAGGGGCTGCCACCGGGGAGCTGTTTTTT. This codes for CASRTGAATGELFF.

This clone was seen a few times. This chain uses TRBV6-1 with TRBJ2-1; 11 bases are a match to TRBD2. The V gene's germline CDR1 is MNHNS and CDR2 SASEGT. V was pared by 6 bases and J by 2 bases, with 3 bases of the junction left unmatched. The CDR3 contains 15 residues. CDR3 amino acids: CASRLAGGPYNEQFF. In DNA form, the CDR3 reads TGTGCCAGCAGATTAGCGGGGGGGCCCTACAATGAGCAGTTCTTC.

This clone was found a few times. This sequence joins TRBV6-1 and TRBJ1-5, with D uncertain. Trimming removed 5 bases from V and 2 bases from J, with 13 bases in between. Germline assignment: CDR1 MNHNS and CDR2 SASEGT. This CDR3 is 15 amino acids long. CDR3 residues: CASSPIDSGNQPQHF. CDR3 in DNA: TGTGCCAGCAGTCCCATTGATAGTGGCAATCAGCCCCAGCATTTT.

This clone was counted only a few times. This chain joins TRBV25-1 and TRBJ2-5, with 7 bases identical to TRBD2. This CDR3 comprises 16 residues. With 7 bases clipped from V and 3 bases from J, the junction kept 14 bases outside the gene matches. Germline V CDR1 and CDR2: MGHDK, SYGVNS. The CDR3 nucleotides read TGTGCCAGCACGGCCCCCAGACTAGCTTCTAAAGAGACCCAGTACTTC. Its translation: CASTAPRLASKETQYF.

The gene calls are TRBV2 and TRBJ2-2; 7 bases align to TRBD2. This CDR3 spans 14 amino acids. Trimming cost V 6 bases and J 4 bases; bases outside gene matches: 5. Germline CDR1 and CDR2: SNHLY and FYNNEI. In nucleotides, the CDR3 is TGTGCCAGCAGCTTTGGGGGGGGCACCGGGGAGCTGTTTTTT. As protein: CASSFGGGTGELFF.

The rearrangement uses TRBV7-2 and TRBJ2-3, with 12 bases identical to TRBD2. The CDR3 consists of 16 residues. Germline V gene lookup returns CDR1 SGHTA and CDR2 FQGNSA. V lost 6 bases to trimming and J lost 1 base; unmatched junction nucleotides: 5. The CDR3 here is CASSTRLAGGTDTQYF. Written as DNA, the CDR3 is TGTGCCAGCAGTACCAGACTAGCGGGGGGCACAGATACGCAGTATTTT.

There are a few counts of this clone. The chain recombines TRBV5-5 with TRBJ2-3, with TRBD2 matching over 13 bases. In germline, CDR1 is SGHKS, CDR2 YYEKEE (reference sequence). V was pared by 2 bases and J by 5 bases, with 5 bases of the junction left unmatched. The CDR3 runs 16 residues. The CDR3 protein is CASSLQGLAGRDTQYF. CDR3 in DNA: TGTGCCAGCAGCTTACAGGGACTAGCGGGACGAGATACGCAGTATTTT.

This clone was picked up one time. This chain uses TRBV18 with TRBJ1-2, with D unclear. V was clipped by 3 bases and J by 8 bases, with 13 bases between them. Per the germline V gene, CDR1 is KGHSH and CDR2 is LQKENI. There are 13 residues in the CDR3. The CDR3: CASSPRLQKGYTF. In DNA, the CDR3 is TGTGCCAGCTCACCCCGACTTCAGAAAGGCTACACCTTC.

This clone was seen once. V usage is TRBV15 and J usage is TRBJ2-4, with 8 nucleotides matching TRBD1. CDR3 length: 15 residues. CDR1 is LNHNV, CDR2 YYDKDF, per germline (reference sequence). Trimming cost V 2 bases and J 6 bases; bases outside gene matches: 6. The CDR3 spells CATSRYGTGLNIQYF. The DNA for the CDR3 is TGTGCCACCAGCAGATATGGGACAGGATTAAACATTCAGTACTTC. Variable domain in full (rest from reference TRBV15 and TRBJ2-4): DAMVIQNPRYQVTQFGKPVTLSCSQTLNHNVMYWYQQKSSQAPKLLFHYYDKDFNNEADTPDNFQSRRPNTSFCFLDIRSPGLGDTAMYLCATSRYGTGLNIQYFGAGTRLSVL.

This clone appeared a few times. The chain uses TRBV5-5 and TRBJ1-2; 7 bases are a match to TRBD1. Losses at the gene ends were 2 bases for V and 2 bases for J; bases not matched to a gene: 3. The CDR3 runs 14 residues. The germline V gene encodes CDR1 SGHKS and CDR2 YYEKEE (reference sequence). CDR3: CASSFGGQNYGYTF. CDR3 coding DNA: TGTGCCAGCAGCTTTGGGGGACAGAACTATGGCTACACCTTC.

The J gene is TRBJ1-1, the V gene TRBV11-2; D gene ambiguous. Germline V lookup: CDR1 SGHAT, CDR2 FQNNGV. V was shortened by 5 bases and J by 5 bases, with 12 bases between the two germline ends. The CDR3 length is 13 residues. CDR3 protein: CASSTPFQTEAFF. DNA of the CDR3: TGTGCCAGCAGCACCCCTTTCCAGACTGAAGCTTTCTTT.